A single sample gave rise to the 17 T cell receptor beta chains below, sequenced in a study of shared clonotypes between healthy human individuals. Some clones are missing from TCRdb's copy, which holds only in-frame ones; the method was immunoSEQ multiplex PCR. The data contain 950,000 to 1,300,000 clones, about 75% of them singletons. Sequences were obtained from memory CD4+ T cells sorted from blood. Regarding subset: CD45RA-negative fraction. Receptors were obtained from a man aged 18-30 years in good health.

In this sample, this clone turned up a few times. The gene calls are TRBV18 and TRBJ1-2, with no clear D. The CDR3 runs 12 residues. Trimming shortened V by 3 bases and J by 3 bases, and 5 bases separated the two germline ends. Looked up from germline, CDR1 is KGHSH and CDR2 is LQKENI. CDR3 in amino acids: CASSPDYYGYTF. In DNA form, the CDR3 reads TGTGCCAGCTCACCGGACTACTATGGCTACACCTTC.

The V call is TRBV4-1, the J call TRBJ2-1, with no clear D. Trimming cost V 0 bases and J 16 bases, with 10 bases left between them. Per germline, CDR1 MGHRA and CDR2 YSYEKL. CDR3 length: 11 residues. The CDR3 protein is CASSQDLLLFF. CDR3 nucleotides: TGCGCCAGCAGCCAAGACCTCCTACTCTTCTTC.

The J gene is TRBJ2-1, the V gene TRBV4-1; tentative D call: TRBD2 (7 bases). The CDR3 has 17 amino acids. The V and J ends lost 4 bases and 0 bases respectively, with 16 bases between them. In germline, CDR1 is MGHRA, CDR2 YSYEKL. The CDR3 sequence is CASSLGGARNSYNEQFF. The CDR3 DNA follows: TGCGCCAGCAGCCTGGGGGGGGCGAGAAACTCCTACAATGAGCAGTTCTTC.

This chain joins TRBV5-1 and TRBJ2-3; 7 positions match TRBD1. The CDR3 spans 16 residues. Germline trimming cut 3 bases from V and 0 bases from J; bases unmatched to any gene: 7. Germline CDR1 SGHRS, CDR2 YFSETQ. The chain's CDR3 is CASSWGTATSTDTQYF. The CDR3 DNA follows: TGCGCCAGCAGCTGGGGGACAGCAACTAGCACAGATACGCAGTATTTT.

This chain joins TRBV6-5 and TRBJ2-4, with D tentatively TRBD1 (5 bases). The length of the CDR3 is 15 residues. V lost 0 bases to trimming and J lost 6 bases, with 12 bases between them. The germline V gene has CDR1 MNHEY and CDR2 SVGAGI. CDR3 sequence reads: CASSYSKGLGNIQYF. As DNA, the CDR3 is TGTGCCAGCAGTTACTCGAAGGGGCTGGGAAACATTCAGTACTTC.

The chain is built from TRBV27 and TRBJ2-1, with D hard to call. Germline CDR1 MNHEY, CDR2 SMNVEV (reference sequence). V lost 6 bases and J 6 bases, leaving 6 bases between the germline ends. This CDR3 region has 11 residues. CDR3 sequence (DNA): TGTGCCAGCAGCGGTTTCAATGAGCAGTTCTTC. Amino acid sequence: CASSGFNEQFF.

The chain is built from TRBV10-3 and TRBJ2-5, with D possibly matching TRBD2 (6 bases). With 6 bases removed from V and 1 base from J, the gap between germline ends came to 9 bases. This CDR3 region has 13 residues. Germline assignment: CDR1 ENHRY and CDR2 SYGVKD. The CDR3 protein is CAISGAGQETQYF. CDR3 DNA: TGTGCCATCAGCGGAGCGGGCCAAGAGACCCAGTACTTC.

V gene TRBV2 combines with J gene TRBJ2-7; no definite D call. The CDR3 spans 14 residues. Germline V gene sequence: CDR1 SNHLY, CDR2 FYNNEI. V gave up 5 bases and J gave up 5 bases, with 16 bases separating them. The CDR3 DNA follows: TGTGCCAGCAGTCCACGACGGGCAGATCACGAGCAGTACTTC. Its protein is CASSPRRADHEQYF.

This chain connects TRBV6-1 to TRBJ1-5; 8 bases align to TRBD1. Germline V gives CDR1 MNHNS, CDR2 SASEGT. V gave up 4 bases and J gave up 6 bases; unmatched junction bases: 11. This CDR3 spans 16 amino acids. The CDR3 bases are TGTGCCAGCAGTGGAAGGACAGGGATCATCGGTCAGCCCCAGCATTTT. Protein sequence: CASSGRTGIIGQPQHF.

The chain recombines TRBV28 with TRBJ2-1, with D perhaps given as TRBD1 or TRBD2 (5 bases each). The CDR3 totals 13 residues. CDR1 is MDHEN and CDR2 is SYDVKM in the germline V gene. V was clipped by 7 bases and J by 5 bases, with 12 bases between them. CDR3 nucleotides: TGTGCCAGCATGGGGGACGGAGACAATGAGCAGTTCTTC. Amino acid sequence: CASMGDGDNEQFF.

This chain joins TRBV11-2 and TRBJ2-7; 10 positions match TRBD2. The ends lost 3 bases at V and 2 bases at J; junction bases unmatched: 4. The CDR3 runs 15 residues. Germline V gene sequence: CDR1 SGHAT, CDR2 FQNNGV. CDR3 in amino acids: CASSLNLAGAYEQYF. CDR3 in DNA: TGTGCCAGCAGCTTGAACCTAGCGGGGGCCTACGAGCAGTACTTC.

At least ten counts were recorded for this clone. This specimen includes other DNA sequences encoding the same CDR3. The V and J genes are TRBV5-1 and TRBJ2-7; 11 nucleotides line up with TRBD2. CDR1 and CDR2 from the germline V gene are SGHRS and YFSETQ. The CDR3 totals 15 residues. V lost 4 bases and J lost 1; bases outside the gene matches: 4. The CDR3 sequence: CASSPGLADSYEQYF. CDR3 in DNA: TGCGCCAGCAGCCCGGGACTAGCGGATTCCTACGAGCAGTACTTC.

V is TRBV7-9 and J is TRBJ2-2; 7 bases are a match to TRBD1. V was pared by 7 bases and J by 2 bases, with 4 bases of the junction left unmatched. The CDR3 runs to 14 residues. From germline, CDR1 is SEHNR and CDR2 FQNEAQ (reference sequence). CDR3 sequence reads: CASTGTVNTGELFF. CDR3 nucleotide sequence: TGTGCCAGCACAGGGACAGTAAACACCGGGGAGCTGTTTTTT. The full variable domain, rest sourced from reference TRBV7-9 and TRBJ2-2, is DTGVSQNPRHKITKRGQNVTFRCDPISEHNRLYWYRQTLGQGPEFLTYFQNEAQLEKSRLLSDRFSAERPKGSFSTLEIQRTEQGDSAMYLCASTGTVNTGELFFGEGSRLTVL.

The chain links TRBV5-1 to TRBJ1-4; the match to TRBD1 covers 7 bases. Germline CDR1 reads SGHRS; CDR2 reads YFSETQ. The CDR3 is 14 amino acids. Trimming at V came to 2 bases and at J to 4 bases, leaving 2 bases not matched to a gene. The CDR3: CASSFGTVNEKLFF. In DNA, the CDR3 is TGCGCCAGCAGCTTCGGGACAGTTAATGAAAAACTGTTTTTT. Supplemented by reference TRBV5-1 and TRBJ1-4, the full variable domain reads KAGVTQTPRYLIKTRGQQVTLSCSPISGHRSVSWYQQTPGQGLQFLFEYFSETQRNKGNFPGRFSGRQFSNSRSEMNVSTLELGDSALYLCASSFGTVNEKLFFGSGTQLSVL.

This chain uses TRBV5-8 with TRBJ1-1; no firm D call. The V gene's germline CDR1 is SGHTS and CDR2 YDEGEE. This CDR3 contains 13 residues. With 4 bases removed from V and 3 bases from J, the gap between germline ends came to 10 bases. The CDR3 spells CASSPYRDTEAFF. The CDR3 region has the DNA TGTGCCAGCAGCCCCTATCGAGACACTGAAGCTTTCTTT. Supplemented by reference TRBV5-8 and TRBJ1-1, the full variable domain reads EAGVTQSPTHLIKTRGQQATLRCSPISGHTSVYWYQQALGLGLQFLLWYDEGEERNRGNFPPRFSGRQFPNYSSELNVNALELEDSALYLCASSPYRDTEAFFGQGTRLTVV.

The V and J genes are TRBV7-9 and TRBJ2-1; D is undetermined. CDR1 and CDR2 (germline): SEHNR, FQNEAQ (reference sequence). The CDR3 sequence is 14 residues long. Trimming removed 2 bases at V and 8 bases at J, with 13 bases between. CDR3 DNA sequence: TGTGCCAGCAGCTTAAGTTGGGTTGGGGATGAGCAGTTCTTC. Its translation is CASSLSWVGDEQFF.

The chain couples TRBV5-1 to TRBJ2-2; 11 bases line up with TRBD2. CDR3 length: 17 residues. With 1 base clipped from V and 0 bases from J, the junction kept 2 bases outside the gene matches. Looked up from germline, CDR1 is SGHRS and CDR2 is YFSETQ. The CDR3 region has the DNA TGCGCCAGCAGCTTGCGACTAGCGGGGACGAACACCGGGGAGCTGTTTTTT. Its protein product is CASSLRLAGTNTGELFF.